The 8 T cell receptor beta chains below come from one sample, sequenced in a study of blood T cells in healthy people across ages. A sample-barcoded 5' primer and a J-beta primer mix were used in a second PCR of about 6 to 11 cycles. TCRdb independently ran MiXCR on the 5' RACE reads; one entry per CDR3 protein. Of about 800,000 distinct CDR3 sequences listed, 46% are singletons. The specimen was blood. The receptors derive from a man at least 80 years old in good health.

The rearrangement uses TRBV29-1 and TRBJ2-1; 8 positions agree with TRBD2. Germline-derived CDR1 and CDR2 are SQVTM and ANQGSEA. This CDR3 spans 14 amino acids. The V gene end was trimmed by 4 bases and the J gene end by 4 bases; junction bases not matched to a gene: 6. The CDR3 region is CSVGTSGVYNEQFF. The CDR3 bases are TGCAGCGTTGGAACTAGCGGTGTATACAATGAGCAGTTCTTC.

The CDR3 sequence is CASSPQPSGNEQFF. CDR3 bases: TGTGCCAGCAGCCCCCAACCTAGCGGTAATGAGCAGTTCTTC. The chain uses TRBV7-3 and TRBJ2-1; 7 nucleotides agree with TRBD2. The CDR3 runs 14 residues. The germline gives CDR1 SGHTA, CDR2 FQGTGA. The V segment lost 5 bases and the J segment 7 bases; nucleotides outside the gene matches: 8.

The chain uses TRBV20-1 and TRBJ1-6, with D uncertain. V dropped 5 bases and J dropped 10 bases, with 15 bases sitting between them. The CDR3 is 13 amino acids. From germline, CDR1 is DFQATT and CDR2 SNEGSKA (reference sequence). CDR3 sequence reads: CSADAGRQSPLHF. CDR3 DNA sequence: TGCAGTGCTGACGCGGGGAGACAATCACCCCTCCACTTT.

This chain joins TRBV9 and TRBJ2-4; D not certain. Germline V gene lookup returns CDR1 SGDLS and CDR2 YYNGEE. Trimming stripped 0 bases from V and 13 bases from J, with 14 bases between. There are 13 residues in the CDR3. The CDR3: CASSVDLNYKQYF. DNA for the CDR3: TGTGCCAGCAGCGTAGATTTGAACTACAAGCAGTACTTC.

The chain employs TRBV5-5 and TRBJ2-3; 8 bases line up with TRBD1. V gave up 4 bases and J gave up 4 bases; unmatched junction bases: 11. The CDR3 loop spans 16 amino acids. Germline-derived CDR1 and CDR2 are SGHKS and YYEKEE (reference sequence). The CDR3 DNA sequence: TGTGCCAGCAGCCCGGATCACAGGGGGTCGCCAGATACGCAGTATTTT. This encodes CASSPDHRGSPDTQYF.

The CDR3 region is CSAQGAGNQPQHF. The CDR3 coding sequence is TGCAGTGCTCAAGGGGCAGGGAATCAGCCCCAGCATTTT. This chain connects TRBV20-1 to TRBJ1-5; weak D call: TRBD1 (5 bases). The CDR3 totals 13 residues. Trimming cost V 5 bases and J 4 bases, with 12 bases left between them. Germline-derived CDR1 and CDR2 are DFQATT and SNEGSKA (reference sequence).

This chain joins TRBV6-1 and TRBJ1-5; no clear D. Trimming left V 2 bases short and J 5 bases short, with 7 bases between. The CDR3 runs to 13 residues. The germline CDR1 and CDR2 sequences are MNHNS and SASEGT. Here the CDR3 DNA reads TGTGCCAGCAGTGAATATAGGGATCAGCCCCAGCATTTT. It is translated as CASSEYRDQPQHF.

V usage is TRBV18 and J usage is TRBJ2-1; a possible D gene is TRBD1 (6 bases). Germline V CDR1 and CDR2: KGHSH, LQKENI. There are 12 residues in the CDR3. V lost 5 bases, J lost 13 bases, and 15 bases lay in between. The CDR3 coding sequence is TGTGCCAGCTCATCGTCCAGGGGAGCTCAGTTCTTC. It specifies CASSSSRGAQFF.